In its sample, the clone carrying this T cell receptor beta chain was seen a few times. Antigen: not known. This CDR3 spans 13 amino acids. Germline values: CDR1 SGHTA, CDR2 FQGTGA. Losses at the gene ends were 6 bases for V and 10 bases for J; bases not matched to a gene: 7. This sample is drawn from a study of blood T cells in healthy people across ages. General study results and limits: Older individuals had lower TCR beta diversity per million T cells (the decline was roughly linear). For the donors, CMV status was unknown and possibly confounded expanded clonotype changes.

Sample-barcoded 5' priming and a J-beta primer mix drove a second PCR of roughly 6 to 12 cycles. A template-switch adaptor with 12 random nucleotides tagged each cDNA molecule. TCRdb reprocessed the 5' RACE reads with MiXCR, giving one entry per CDR3 protein. The sample carries around 1,500,000 distinct CDR3 sequences, around two fifths recorded once. This receptor was identified in a woman under 30 in good health. The V and J genes are TRBV7-3 and TRBJ1-5; 9 bases are a match to TRBD1. The sequenced material came from blood. The DNA of the CDR3 is TGTGCCAGCAGTAGTGGACAGGGGTCACCCCAGCATTTT. The encoded protein is CASSSGQGSPQHF.